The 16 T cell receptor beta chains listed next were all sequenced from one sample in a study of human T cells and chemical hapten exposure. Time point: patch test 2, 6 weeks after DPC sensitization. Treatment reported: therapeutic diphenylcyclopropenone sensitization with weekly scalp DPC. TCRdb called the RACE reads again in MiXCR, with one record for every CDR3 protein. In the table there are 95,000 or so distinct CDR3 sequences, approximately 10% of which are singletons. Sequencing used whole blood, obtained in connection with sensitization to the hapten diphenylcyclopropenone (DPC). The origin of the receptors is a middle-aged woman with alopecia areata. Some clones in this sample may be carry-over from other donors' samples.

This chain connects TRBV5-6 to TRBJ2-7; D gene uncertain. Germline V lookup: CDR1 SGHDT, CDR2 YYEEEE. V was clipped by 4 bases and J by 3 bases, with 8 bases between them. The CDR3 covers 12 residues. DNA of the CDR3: TGTGCCAGCAGCCGATACAACTACGAGCAGTACTTC. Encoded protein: CASSRYNYEQYF.

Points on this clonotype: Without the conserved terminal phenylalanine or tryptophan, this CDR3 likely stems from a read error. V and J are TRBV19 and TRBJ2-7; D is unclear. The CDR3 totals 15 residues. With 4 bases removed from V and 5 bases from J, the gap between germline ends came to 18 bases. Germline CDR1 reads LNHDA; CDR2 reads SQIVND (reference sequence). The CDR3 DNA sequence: TGTGCCAGTAGTACCCAACTACCAGAACCGGACGAGCAGTACTAC. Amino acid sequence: CASSTQLPEPDEQYY.

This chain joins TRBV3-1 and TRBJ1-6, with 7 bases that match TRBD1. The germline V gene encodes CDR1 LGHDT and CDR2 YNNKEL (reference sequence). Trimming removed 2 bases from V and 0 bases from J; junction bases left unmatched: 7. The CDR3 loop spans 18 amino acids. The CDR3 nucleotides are TGTGCCAGCAGCCAAAGGATACAGGGGAGCTCCTATAATTCACCCCTCCACTTT. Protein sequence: CASSQRIQGSSYNSPLHF.

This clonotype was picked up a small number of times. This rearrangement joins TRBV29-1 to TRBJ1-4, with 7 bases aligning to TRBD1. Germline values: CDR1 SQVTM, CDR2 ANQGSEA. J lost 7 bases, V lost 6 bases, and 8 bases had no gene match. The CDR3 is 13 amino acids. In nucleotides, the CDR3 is TGCAGCGTCCGCGGAGGGGGCGGTGAAAAACTGTTTTTT. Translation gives CSVRGGGGEKLFF.

The CDR3 sequence: CSAGEPGQVSRSNQPQHF. As DNA, the CDR3 is TGCAGTGCTGGGGAGCCGGGACAGGTTTCCAGAAGCAATCAGCCCCAGCATTTT. The V gene is TRBV20-1, the J gene TRBJ1-5; 8 bases fit TRBD1. The CDR3 runs to 18 residues. CDR1 DFQATT and CDR2 SNEGSKA come from the germline V gene (reference sequence). V shed 5 bases and J 1 base; nucleotides not matched to a gene: 16.

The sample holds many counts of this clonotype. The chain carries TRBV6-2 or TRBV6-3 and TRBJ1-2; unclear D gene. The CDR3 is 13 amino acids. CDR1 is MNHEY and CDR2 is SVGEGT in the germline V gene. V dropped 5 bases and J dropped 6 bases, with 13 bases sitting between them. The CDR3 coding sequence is TGTGCCAGCAGTACCAGGAACGGCAATGGCTACACCTTC. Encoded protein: CASSTRNGNGYTF.

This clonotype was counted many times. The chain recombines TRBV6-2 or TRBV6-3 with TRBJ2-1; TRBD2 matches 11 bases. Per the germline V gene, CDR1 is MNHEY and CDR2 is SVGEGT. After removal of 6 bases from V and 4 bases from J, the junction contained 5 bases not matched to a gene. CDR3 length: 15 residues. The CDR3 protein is CASSLLAGGYNEQFF. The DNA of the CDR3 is TGTGCCAGCAGCCTGCTAGCGGGAGGATACAATGAGCAGTTCTTC.

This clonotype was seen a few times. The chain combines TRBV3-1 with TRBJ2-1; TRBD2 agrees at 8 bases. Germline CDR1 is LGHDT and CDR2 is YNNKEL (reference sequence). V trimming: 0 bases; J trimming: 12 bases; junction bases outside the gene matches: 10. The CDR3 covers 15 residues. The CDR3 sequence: CASSQEAGAPLGQFF. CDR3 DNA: TGTGCCAGCAGCCAAGAAGCGGGAGCTCCGCTGGGGCAGTTCTTC.

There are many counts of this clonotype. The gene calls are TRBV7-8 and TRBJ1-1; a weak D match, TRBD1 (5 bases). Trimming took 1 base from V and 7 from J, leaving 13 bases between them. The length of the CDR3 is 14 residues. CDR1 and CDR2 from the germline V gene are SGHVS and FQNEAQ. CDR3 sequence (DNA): TGTGCCAGCAGCTTAGTCGCGGGGACGGGTGAAGCTTTCTTT. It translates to CASSLVAGTGEAFF.

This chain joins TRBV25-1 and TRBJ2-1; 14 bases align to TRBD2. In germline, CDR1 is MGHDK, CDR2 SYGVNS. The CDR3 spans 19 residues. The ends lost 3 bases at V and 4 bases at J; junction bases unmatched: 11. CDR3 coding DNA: TGTGCCAGCAGTGACCCCGGACTAGCGGGAGGCTCGTCGTACAATGAGCAGTTCTTC. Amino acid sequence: CASSDPGLAGGSSYNEQFF.

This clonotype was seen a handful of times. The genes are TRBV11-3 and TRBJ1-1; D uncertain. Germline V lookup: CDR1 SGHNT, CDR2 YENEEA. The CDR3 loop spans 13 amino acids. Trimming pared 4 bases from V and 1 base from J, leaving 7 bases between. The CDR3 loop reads CASSSSGNTEAFF. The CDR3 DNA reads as TGTGCCAGCAGCTCCTCGGGGAACACTGAAGCTTTCTTT. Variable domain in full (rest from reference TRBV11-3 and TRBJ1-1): EAGVVQSPRYKIIEKKQPVAFWCNPISGHNTLYWYLQNLGQGPELLIRYENEEAVDDSQLPKDRFSAERLKGVDSTLKIQPAELGDSAVYLCASSSSGNTEAFFGQGTRLTVV.

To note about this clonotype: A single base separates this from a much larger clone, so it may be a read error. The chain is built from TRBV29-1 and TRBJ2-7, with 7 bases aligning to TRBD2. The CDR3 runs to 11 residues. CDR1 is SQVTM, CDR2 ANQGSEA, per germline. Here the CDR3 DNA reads TGCAGCGTCCGACTAGCCTACGAGCGGTACTTC. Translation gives CSVRLAYERYF.

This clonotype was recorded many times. CDR3 DNA sequence: TGTGCCAGCAGCCAAGGAAAGGAGTTCTCTGGGGCCAACGTCCTGACTTTC. As protein: CASSQGKEFSGANVLTF. The chain recombines TRBV4-2 with TRBJ2-6, with D unresolved. The CDR3 spans 17 residues. The germline V gene has CDR1 LGHNA and CDR2 YNFKEQ. The V gene lost 1 base and the J gene lost 0 bases, with 10 bases spanning the gap.

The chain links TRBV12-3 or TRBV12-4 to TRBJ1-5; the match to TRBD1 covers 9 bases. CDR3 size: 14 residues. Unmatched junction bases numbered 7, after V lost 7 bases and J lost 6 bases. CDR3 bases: TGTGCCAGCACCTCCGGGACAGGGCTTCAGCCCCAGCATTTT. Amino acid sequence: CASTSGTGLQPQHF.

CDR3 loop: CAWSVWWGRTDTQYF. As DNA, the CDR3 is TGTGCCTGGAGTGTGTGGTGGGGTCGCACAGATACGCAGTATTTT. The chain recombines TRBV30 with TRBJ2-3; D gene unclear. CDR1 is GTSNPN and CDR2 is SVGIG in the germline V gene (reference sequence). The CDR3 sequence is 15 residues long. V was clipped by 0 bases and J by 1 base, with 11 bases between them.

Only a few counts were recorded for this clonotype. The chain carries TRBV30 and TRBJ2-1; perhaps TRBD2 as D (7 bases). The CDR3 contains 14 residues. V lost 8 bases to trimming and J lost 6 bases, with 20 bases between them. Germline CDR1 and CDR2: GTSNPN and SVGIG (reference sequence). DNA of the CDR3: TGTGCCCAGAACGGGGGGCCTCAACCCAATGAGCAGTTCTTC. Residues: CAQNGGPQPNEQFF.